Reported below is one T cell receptor beta chain. No antigen is known for it. The junction had 6 bases not matched to a gene; V was cut back by 4 bases and J by 7 bases. This CDR3 is 13 amino acids long. CDR1 and CDR2 from the germline V gene are MDHEN and SYDVKM. These data originate in a study of T cells in Graves' hyperthyroidism and ophthalmopathy. Looking at the study overall: Peripheral blood sampling occurred at initial diagnosis, before any treatment. Study conclusions and caveats: Ophthalmopathy was predicted by the model a median of approximately 6 months ahead of onset.

Diagnoses rested on clinical symptoms, serum thyroxine and TRAb, thyroid ultrasound and orbital computed tomography. TCR beta CDR3 regions were amplified from RNA transcripts. A first-round RT-PCR of the TCR CDR3 used the HTBI primer set. MiXCR, applied by TCRdb to the multiplex PCR reads, yields one record per CDR3 protein. This sample carries about 380,000 distinct CDR3 sequences, less than 20% of them seen once, and the ten largest clones take 40%. The chain uses TRBV28 and TRBJ1-2; 7 positions agree with TRBD1. The sequenced material came from blood. The receptor's source is a man aged 18 to 29 with Graves' ophthalmopathy. CDR3 protein: CASSSTGDSGYTF. As DNA, the CDR3 is TGTGCCAGCAGTTCTACAGGGGATAGTGGCTACACCTTC.